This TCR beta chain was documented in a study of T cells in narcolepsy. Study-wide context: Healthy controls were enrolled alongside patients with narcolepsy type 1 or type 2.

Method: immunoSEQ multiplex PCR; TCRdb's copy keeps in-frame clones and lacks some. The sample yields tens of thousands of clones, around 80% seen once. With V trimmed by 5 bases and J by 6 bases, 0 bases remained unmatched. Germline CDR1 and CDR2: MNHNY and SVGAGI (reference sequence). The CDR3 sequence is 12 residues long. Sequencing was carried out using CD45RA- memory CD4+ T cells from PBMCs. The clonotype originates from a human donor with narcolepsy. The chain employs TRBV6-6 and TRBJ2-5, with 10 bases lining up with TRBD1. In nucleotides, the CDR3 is TGTGCCAGCAGTGACAGGGGGCAGACCCAGTACTTC. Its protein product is CASSDRGQTQYF.